Following are 14 T cell receptor beta chains from one sample sequenced in a study of cytomegalovirus exposure and HLA in healthy donors. Use of 60 Vbeta and 13 Jbeta primers characterized the PCR. Assay used: immunoSEQ multiplex PCR; TCRdb lists only in-frame clones, some missing. The sample has about 140,000 clones; 80% are singletons. Input material: PBMCs. The receptors derive from a male donor in good health and CMV-seropositive.

V usage is TRBV7-9 and J usage is TRBJ2-1, with D possibly being TRBD2 (6 bases). Per germline, CDR1 SEHNR and CDR2 FQNEAQ (reference sequence). The CDR3 runs to 14 residues. Trimming pared 7 bases from V and 4 bases from J, leaving 14 bases between. The CDR3 sequence is CASKSGGIYNEQFF. CDR3 coding DNA: TGTGCCAGCAAGAGTGGAGGGATATACAATGAGCAGTTCTTC.

This clone was seen at least ten times. The V call is TRBV7-6, the J call TRBJ2-1, with 15 bases lining up with TRBD2. V lost 4 bases, J lost 9 bases, and 13 bases stayed unmatched. Germline-derived CDR1 and CDR2 are SGHVS and FNYEAQ. CDR3 length: 18 amino acids. Written as DNA, the CDR3 is TGTGCCAGCAGCTCGGGACTAGCGGGGGGATATACATTGGCTGAGCAGTTCTTC. It yields the protein CASSSGLAGGYTLAEQFF.

The chain combines TRBV25-1 with TRBJ2-5, with 7 nucleotides matching TRBD1. CDR3 length equals 14 residues. Germline trimming cut 4 bases from V and 3 bases from J; bases unmatched to any gene: 5. Germline assignment: CDR1 MGHDK and CDR2 SYGVNS. CDR3 DNA sequence: TGTGCCAGCAGTGTGGCTGGACAGGAAGAGACCCAGTACTTC. Protein sequence: CASSVAGQEETQYF.

This chain links TRBV11-2 with TRBJ2-7; 10 positions agree with TRBD1. Unmatched junction bases numbered 10, after V lost 0 bases and J lost 5 bases. The CDR3 contains 17 residues. Per germline, CDR1 SGHAT and CDR2 FQNNGV. The DNA for the CDR3 is TGTGCCAGCAGCTTAGATATAACCGGGACAGGGGCCCACGAGCAGTACTTC. Translated: CASSLDITGTGAHEQYF.

The CDR3 DNA is TGCGCCAGCAGCAGAGACGGGGAGGGAGGAGATACGCAGTATTTT. Its protein product is CASSRDGEGGDTQYF. The V and J genes are TRBV10-1 and TRBJ2-3; 7 bases are a match to TRBD2. The length of the CDR3 is 15 residues. Germline values: CDR1 WNHNN, CDR2 SYGVQD (reference sequence). The J segment lost 5 bases and the V segment lost 6 bases, leaving 11 bases of the junction unmatched.

A few counts support this clone. The chain combines TRBV5-1 with TRBJ1-2; tentatively, D is TRBD1 (5 bases). Trimming stripped 4 bases from V and 3 bases from J, with 19 bases between. This CDR3 comprises 16 residues. Germline assignment: CDR1 SGHRS and CDR2 YFSETQ. This CDR3 is CASSPGSYSRDYGYTF. CDR3 nucleotides: TGCGCCAGCAGCCCTGGGTCCTATTCCAGGGACTATGGCTACACCTTC.

The chain couples TRBV4-3 to TRBJ1-2; 9 bases are a match to TRBD1. CDR1 is LGHNA and CDR2 is YSLEER in the germline V gene. V trimming: 1 base; J trimming: 3 bases; junction bases outside the gene matches: 6. The CDR3 is 16 amino acids. This chain's CDR3 is CASSQVRGQGHYGYTF. As DNA, the CDR3 is TGCGCCAGCAGCCAAGTAAGGGGACAGGGCCACTATGGCTACACCTTC.

The chain joins TRBV9 to TRBJ1-6; 9 bases fit TRBD1. This CDR3 is built from 15 residues. The trim removed 5 bases at V and 7 bases at J, leaving 7 bases unmatched. Germline loops: CDR1 SGDLS, CDR2 YYNGEE. CDR3 amino acids: CASSGTGQGNSPLHF. The CDR3 coding sequence is TGTGCCAGCAGTGGAACTGGACAGGGGAATTCACCCCTCCACTTT.

The chain combines TRBV5-1 with TRBJ1-6; 9 nucleotides align to TRBD1. V dropped 7 bases and J dropped 7; count of bases not matched to a gene: 15. Looked up from germline, CDR1 is SGHRS and CDR2 is YFSETQ. CDR3 size: 17 residues. The CDR3 region has the DNA TGCGCCAGCGGCACAGGAACAGGGGGCCCCTTCAATTCACCCCTCCACTTT. The encoded protein is CASGTGTGGPFNSPLHF.

This clone was seen a few times. The rearrangement links TRBV6-1 to TRBJ2-7; possibly TRBD1 for D (6 bases). The length of the CDR3 is 14 residues. Trimming removed 6 bases from V and 1 base from J, with 13 bases in between. Germline loops: CDR1 MNHNS, CDR2 SASEGT. CDR3 protein: CASRTSGQSYEQYF. The CDR3 coding sequence is TGTGCCAGCAGGACGTCAGGACAGTCCTACGAGCAGTACTTC.

This chain joins TRBV6-1 and TRBJ2-7; possible D gene TRBD2, 5 bases. The V gene lost 0 bases and the J gene lost 4 bases, with 13 bases spanning the gap. Germline CDR1 and CDR2: MNHNS and SASEGT. The length of the CDR3 is 15 residues. As DNA, the CDR3 is TGTGCCAGCAGTGAAGCCCCGACCCCGGGGTACGAGCAGTACTTC. This translates into CASSEAPTPGYEQYF.

V gene TRBV5-5 combines with J gene TRBJ1-3; D uncertain. The ends were cut back, 7 bases at V and 0 bases at J, with 11 bases in the middle. The CDR3 covers 14 residues. Germline V CDR1 and CDR2: SGHKS, YYEKEE (reference sequence). DNA for the CDR3: TGTGCCAGCGCAGACTACCGCTCTGGAAACACCATATATTTT. Its protein is CASADYRSGNTIYF.

This sequence joins TRBV21-1 and TRBJ2-7; the table gives TRBD1 as D, unverified against the DNA. TRBV21-1 is a known pseudogene. CDR3 length: 13 residues. CDR3 DNA sequence: TGTGCCAGCAGCAGGTCTGACAGGGTAAAGCAGTACTTC. This sequence encodes CASSRSDRVKQYF.

The CDR3 reads CASSPGDSSGQFF. CDR3 in DNA: TGTGCCAGCAGCCCAGGGGATTCTTCTGGGCAGTTCTTC. V and J are TRBV4-2 and TRBJ2-1, with D maybe TRBD1 (6 bases). Looked up from germline, CDR1 is LGHNA and CDR2 is YNFKEQ. The CDR3 has 13 residues. Trimming left V 4 bases short and J 12 bases short, with 16 bases between.